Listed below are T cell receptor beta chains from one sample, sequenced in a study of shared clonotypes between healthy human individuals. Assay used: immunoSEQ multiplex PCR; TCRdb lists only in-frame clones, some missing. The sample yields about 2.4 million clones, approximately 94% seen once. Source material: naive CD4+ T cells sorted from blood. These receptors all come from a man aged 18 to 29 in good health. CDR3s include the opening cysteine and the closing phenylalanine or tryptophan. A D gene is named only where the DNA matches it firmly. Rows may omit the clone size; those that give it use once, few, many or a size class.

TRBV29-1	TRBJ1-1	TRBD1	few	CSVAAGQVNTEAFF	TGCAGCGTTGCCGCGGGACAGGTTAACACTGAAGCTTTCTTT
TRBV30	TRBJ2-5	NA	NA	CAWNRAQETQYF	TGTGCCTGGAACAGGGCGCAAGAGACCCAGTACTTC
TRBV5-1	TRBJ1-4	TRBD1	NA	CASSLAGTGEEKLFF	TGCGCCAGCAGCTTGGCCGGTACAGGGGAAGAAAAACTGTTTTTT
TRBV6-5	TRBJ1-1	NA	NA	CASTRLANTEAFF	TGTGCCAGCACGAGACTCGCGAACACTGAAGCTTTCTTT
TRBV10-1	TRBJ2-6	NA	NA	CAILLGRKGLSGANVLTF	TGCGCCATCCTACTAGGCAGGAAGGGCCTCTCCGGGGCCAACGTCCTGACTTTC
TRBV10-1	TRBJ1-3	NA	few	CASSESVGNTIYF	TGCGCCAGCAGTGAGTCGGTTGGAAACACCATATATTTT
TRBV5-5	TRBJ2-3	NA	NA	CASSLAITDTQYF	TGTGCCAGCAGCTTAGCCATCACAGATACGCAGTATTTT
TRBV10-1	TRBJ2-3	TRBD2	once	CASSEIAGVADTQYF	TGCGCCAGCAGTGAAATAGCGGGGGTAGCAGATACGCAGTATTTT
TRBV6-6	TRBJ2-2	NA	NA	CASSFFRASNTGELFF	TGTGCCAGCAGTTTCTTCAGGGCGTCGAACACCGGGGAGCTGTTTTTT
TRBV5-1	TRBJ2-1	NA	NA	CASSLEGKVPNRGDEQFF	TGCGCCAGCAGCTTGGAAGGTAAAGTACCCAACCGAGGGGATGAGCAGTTCTTC
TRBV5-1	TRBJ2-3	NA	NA	CASSLAGRGTDTQYF	TGCGCCAGCAGCTTGGCGGGTCGAGGGACAGATACGCAGTATTTT
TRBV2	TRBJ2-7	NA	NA	CASRLDGYEQYF	TGTGCCAGCAGATTGGACGGTTACGAGCAGTACTTC
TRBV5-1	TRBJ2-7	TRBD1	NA	CASSLATGGSYEQYF	TGCGCCAGCAGCTTGGCGACAGGGGGAAGCTACGAGCAGTACTTC
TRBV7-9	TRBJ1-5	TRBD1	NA	CASSLATGDNQPQHF	TGTGCCAGCAGCTTAGCGACAGGGGATAATCAGCCCCAGCATTTT
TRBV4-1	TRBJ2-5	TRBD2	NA	CASSRGLAGQETQYF	TGCGCCAGCAGCCGAGGACTAGCGGGGCAAGAGACCCAGTACTTC
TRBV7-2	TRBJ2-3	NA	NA	CASSLWSSTDTQYF	TGTGCCAGCAGCTTATGGTCTAGCACAGATACGCAGTATTTT
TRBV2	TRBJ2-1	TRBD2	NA	CASSEMLLAGGDEQFF	TGTGCCAGCAGTGAAATGTTGTTAGCGGGAGGCGATGAGCAGTTCTTC
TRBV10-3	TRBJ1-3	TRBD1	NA	CAISDGTGAGNTIYF	TGTGCCATCAGTGATGGGACAGGGGCTGGAAACACCATATATTTT
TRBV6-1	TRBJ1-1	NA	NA	CASIGQNSDAFF	TGTGCCAGCATTGGACAAAATTCCGATGCTTTCTTT
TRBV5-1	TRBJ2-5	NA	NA	CASSPTVKETQYF	TGCGCCAGCAGCCCGACAGTTAAAGAGACCCAGTACTTC
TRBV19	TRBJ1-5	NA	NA	CASSSQVGSNQPQHF	TGTGCCAGTAGTTCACAGGTTGGAAGCAATCAGCCCCAGCATTTT
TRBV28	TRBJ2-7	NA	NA	CASSPLGYEQYF	TGTGCCAGCAGTCCCCTTGGATACGAGCAGTACTTC
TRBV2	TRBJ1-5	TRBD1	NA	CASRRQGGQPQHF	TGTGCCAGCAGGAGGCAGGGGGGTCAGCCCCAGCATTTT
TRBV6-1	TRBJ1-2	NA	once	CASSDEVITIGYTF	TGTGCCAGCAGTGATGAGGTTATCACCATCGGCTACACCTTC
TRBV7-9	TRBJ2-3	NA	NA	CASSPDGPTQYF	TGTGCCAGCAGCCCAGACGGTCCCACGCAGTATTTT
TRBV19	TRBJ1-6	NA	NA	CASSPPLGNSPLHF	TGTGCCAGTAGTCCTCCGTTGGGGAATTCACCCCTCCACTTT
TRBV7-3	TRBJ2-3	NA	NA	CASSKAGSWGTDTQYF	TGTGCCAGCAGCAAAGCCGGGTCATGGGGCACAGATACGCAGTATTTT
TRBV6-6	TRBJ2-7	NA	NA	CASSYTGTGLGEQYF	TGTGCCAGCAGTTACACCGGGACTGGATTAGGTGAGCAGTACTTC
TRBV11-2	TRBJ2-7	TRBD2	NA	CASSLGPGLAGEEGYF	TGTGCCAGCAGCTTAGGCCCGGGACTAGCGGGAGAAGAAGGGTACTTC
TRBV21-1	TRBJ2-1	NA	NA	CASSKGTSGRGVCSYNEQFF	TGTGCCAGCAGCAAAGGGACTAGCGGGAGGGGGGTCTGCTCCTACAATGAGCAGTTCTTC
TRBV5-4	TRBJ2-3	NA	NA	CASSLERSTDTQYF	TGTGCCAGCAGCTTGGAGCGGAGCACAGATACGCAGTATTTT
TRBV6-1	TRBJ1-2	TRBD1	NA	CASSEAGQIYGYTF	TGTGCCAGCAGTGAAGCGGGACAGATCTATGGCTACACCTTC
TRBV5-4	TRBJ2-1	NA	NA	CASSLDVRGKAYNEQFF	TGTGCCAGCAGCTTGGATGTTAGGGGGAAGGCCTACAATGAGCAGTTCTTC
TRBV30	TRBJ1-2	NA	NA	CAWKASGYGYTF	TGTGCCTGGAAGGCAAGCGGATATGGCTACACCTTC
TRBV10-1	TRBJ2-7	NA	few	CASSLTPSYEQYF	TGCGCCAGCAGTCTAACTCCCTCCTACGAGCAGTACTTC
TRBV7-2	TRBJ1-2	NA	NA	CASSLDTGLDGYTF	TGTGCCAGCAGCTTAGATACAGGCCTGGATGGCTACACCTTC
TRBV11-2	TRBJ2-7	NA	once	CASSLVGGPFYEQYF	TGTGCCAGCAGCTTAGTTGGGGGGCCCTTCTACGAGCAGTACTTC
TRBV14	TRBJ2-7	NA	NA	CASSRAGLNHEQYF	TGTGCCAGCAGCAGGGCCGGACTTAACCACGAGCAGTACTTC
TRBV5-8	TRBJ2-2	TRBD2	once	CASSLWLAGRSNTGELFF	TGTGCCAGCAGCTTATGGCTAGCGGGACGTTCGAACACCGGGGAGCTGTTTTTT
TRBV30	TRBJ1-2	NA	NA	CAWSVLTVNYGYTF	TGTGCCTGGAGTGTACTGACAGTTAACTATGGCTACACCTTC
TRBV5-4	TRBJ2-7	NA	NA	CASSLDASSTRNEQYF	TGTGCCAGCAGCTTGGATGCTAGTAGTACCCGAAACGAGCAGTACTTC
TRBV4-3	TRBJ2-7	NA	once	CASSQDKGITYEQYF	TGCGCCAGCAGCCAAGATAAAGGCATTACCTACGAGCAGTACTTC
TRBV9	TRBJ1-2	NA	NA	CASSPPNYGYTF	TGTGCCAGCAGCCCCCCGAACTATGGCTACACCTTC
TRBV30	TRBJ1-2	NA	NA	CAWSVDYGYTF	TGTGCCTGGAGTGTGGACTATGGCTACACCTTC
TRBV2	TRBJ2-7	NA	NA	CASSETSLVSEQYF	TGTGCCAGCAGCGAGACTAGTCTTGTCTCCGAGCAGTACTTC
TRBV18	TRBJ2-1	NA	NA	CASSPGATRAEQFF	TGTGCCAGCTCACCGGGAGCAACGAGGGCTGAGCAGTTCTTC